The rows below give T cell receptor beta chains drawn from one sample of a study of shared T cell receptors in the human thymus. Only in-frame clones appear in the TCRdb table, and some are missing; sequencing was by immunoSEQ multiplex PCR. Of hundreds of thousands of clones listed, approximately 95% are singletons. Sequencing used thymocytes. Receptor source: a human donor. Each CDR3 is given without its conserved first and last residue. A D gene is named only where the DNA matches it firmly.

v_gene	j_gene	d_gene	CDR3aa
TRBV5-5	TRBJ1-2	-	ASSPPRRDGYT
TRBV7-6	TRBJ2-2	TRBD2	ASSYPLAGGHTGELF
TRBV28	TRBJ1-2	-	ASSFVGRHYGYT
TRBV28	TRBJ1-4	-	ASSRTPTNEKLF
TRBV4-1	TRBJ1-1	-	ASSQDEETTEAF
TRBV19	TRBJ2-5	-	ASSTGMGETQY
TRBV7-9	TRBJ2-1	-	ASSLEGRSNEQF
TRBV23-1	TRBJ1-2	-	ASSQSHREVRIGYT
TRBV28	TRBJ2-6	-	ASSLRGRPRSGANVLT
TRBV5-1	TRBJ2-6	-	ASSSPGQTFSGANVLT
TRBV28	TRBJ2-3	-	ASTQGVSQY